The present TCR beta chain was sequenced within a study of blood T cell repertoires in COVID-19. Study in general: From T cells, B-cell-depleted T cells, or PBMCs came the material, which was cDNA or gDNA.

Recruits, aged roughly 18 to 90 years, lived in approximately 26 US areas. In Cohort 3, a recovered donor had either two negative PCRs, clearance, or symptom resolution. The CDR3 is 19 amino acids. V lost 0 bases to trimming and J lost 0 bases; unmatched junction nucleotides: 10. Germline loops: CDR1 SGHDN, CDR2 FVKESK. Authors' analysis steps: For nucleated cells, counts were estimated from reference gene primer amplification. Clones were sequenced by immunoSEQ multiplex PCR, and TCRdb holds only the in-frame ones, with some missing. The V and J calls and the clone size are those of that table, but D and trimming were determined from the DNA. The sample has about 310,000 clones, 89% seen once.

The TCR was taken from a woman between 25 and 40 years old who had recovered from COVID-19. The chain uses TRBV14 and TRBJ2-1, with 8 nucleotides matching TRBD2. The sequencing input was PBMCs or T cells enriched from blood (not recorded which). As DNA, the CDR3 is TGTGCCAGCAGCCAAGAAATAGCGGGATCATCGAGCTCCTACAATGAGCAGTTCTTC. It translates to CASSQEIAGSSSSYNEQFF. The full variable domain, rest sourced from reference TRBV14 and TRBJ2-1, is EAGVTQFPSHSVIEKGQTVTLRCDPISGHDNLYWYRRVMGKEIKFLLHFVKESKQDESGMPNNRFLAERTGGTYSTLKVQPAELEDSGVYFCASSQEIAGSSSSYNEQFFGPGTRLTVL.